The 21 T cell receptor beta chains below were found in one sample sequenced in a study of T cell responses to AZD1222 COVID-19 vaccine. The repertoire was sequenced with immunoSEQ multiplex PCR; TCRdb's copy has only in-frame clones and lacks some. The sample includes about 160,000 clones, roughly 90% of them seen just once. The sample consisted of peripheral blood, taken on day 0 of AZD1222 vaccination. These receptors were collected from an adult in good health.

This CDR3 reads CASSQDSRLVAEQYF. CDR3 nucleotide sequence: TGCGCCAGCAGCCAAGATTCCAGACTTGTCGCCGAGCAGTACTTC. The gene calls are TRBV4-3 and TRBJ2-7; D is uncertain. The V end lost 0 bases, the J end lost 6 bases, and 15 bases lay between the germline ends. Germline V gene data show CDR1 as LGHNA and CDR2 as YSLEER. This CDR3 has 15 residues.

CDR3 region: CSVSFLAFTPSTDTQYF. In nucleotides, the CDR3 is TGCAGCGTTTCATTTCTAGCGTTTACACCTAGCACAGATACGCAGTATTTT. The chain links TRBV29-1 to TRBJ2-3; a possible D gene is TRBD2 (6 bases). Germline V CDR1 and CDR2: SQVTM, ANQGSEA. The CDR3 spans 17 residues. With 5 bases removed from V and 0 bases from J, the gap between germline ends came to 21 bases.

The chain joins TRBV28 to TRBJ2-2; D uncertain. The V end lost 2 bases, the J end lost 6 bases, and 13 bases lay between the germline ends. Germline CDR1 MDHEN, CDR2 SYDVKM. The CDR3 totals 15 residues. The CDR3 spells CASSLMSTVAGELFF. The DNA for the CDR3 is TGTGCCAGCAGTTTAATGAGTACCGTCGCCGGGGAGCTGTTTTTT.

The chain couples TRBV6-5 to TRBJ1-5; D gene ambiguous. This CDR3 spans 12 amino acids. The germline V and J ends were trimmed by 8 bases and 5 bases, with 10 bases remaining between them. CDR1 and CDR2 (germline): MNHEY, SVGAGI. CDR3 sequence reads: CASQTEYQPQHF. The CDR3 DNA is TGTGCCAGCCAGACGGAGTATCAGCCCCAGCATTTT.

The chain is built from TRBV20-1 and TRBJ1-4, with no clear D. Germline CDR1 DFQATT, CDR2 SNEGSKA (reference sequence). This CDR3 has 10 amino acids. Trimming stripped 3 bases from V and 7 bases from J, with 3 bases between. The CDR3 loop reads CSASGEKLFF. CDR3 DNA sequence: TGCAGTGCTAGCGGTGAAAAACTGTTTTTT.

The V call is TRBV14, the J call TRBJ2-7; D gene ambiguous. The germline gives CDR1 SGHDN, CDR2 FVKESK. The CDR3 covers 13 residues. The V end lost 1 base, the J end lost 6 bases, and 10 bases lay between the germline ends. The CDR3 loop is CASSQVKPGEQYF. For the CDR3, the DNA is TGTGCCAGCAGCCAAGTAAAACCGGGCGAGCAGTACTTC.

The chain has TRBV27 and TRBJ2-2; D uncertain. Germline V gene data show CDR1 as MNHEY and CDR2 as SMNVEV (reference sequence). This CDR3 is built from 13 residues. The V end lost 6 bases, the J end lost 4 bases, and 9 bases lay between the germline ends. The CDR3 spells CASRTGLTGELFF. As DNA, the CDR3 is TGTGCCAGCAGGACGGGCCTCACCGGGGAGCTGTTTTTT.

V and J are TRBV20-1 and TRBJ1-1; D unclear. The ends were cut back, 0 bases at V and 11 bases at J, with 10 bases in the middle. The CDR3 contains 11 residues. Germline V gene sequence: CDR1 DFQATT, CDR2 SNEGSKA (reference sequence). The CDR3 region is CSAREEGTAFF. CDR3 bases: TGCAGTGCTAGAGAGGAGGGTACGGCTTTCTTT.

J is TRBJ2-7 and V is TRBV12-5, with 11 bases aligning to TRBD1. The germline gives CDR1 LGHNT, CDR2 FRNRAP. V shed 3 bases and J 4 bases; nucleotides not matched to a gene: 2. This CDR3 spans 14 amino acids. This CDR3 reads CASGFGTGGYEQYF. In DNA form, the CDR3 reads TGTGCTAGTGGTTTCGGGACAGGGGGTTACGAGCAGTACTTC.

The rearrangement uses TRBV7-2 and TRBJ1-6; D is undetermined. The CDR3 is 14 residues long. In germline, CDR1 is SGHTA, CDR2 FQGNSA. With 1 base removed from V and 9 bases from J, the gap between germline ends came to 10 bases. The CDR3 DNA reads as TGTGCCAGCAGCTTAGAGTGGTCGGTTTCACCCCTCCACTTT. Translation: CASSLEWSVSPLHF.

V is TRBV28 and J is TRBJ1-2, with no clear D. The CDR3 length is 14 residues. Trimming pared 3 bases from V and 8 bases from J, leaving 16 bases between. The germline CDR1 and CDR2 sequences are MDHEN and SYDVKM. CDR3 nucleotides: TGTGCCAGCAGTTTCGGTCAGTCCCCTCCGGGCTACACCTTC. Protein sequence: CASSFGQSPPGYTF.

This chain uses TRBV5-6 with TRBJ1-2; possibly TRBD1 for D (5 bases). V lost 4 bases and J 2 bases, leaving 12 bases between the germline ends. Germline V CDR1 and CDR2: SGHDT, YYEEEE. The CDR3 has 14 amino acids. The CDR3 region is CASSRPGGNYGYTF. CDR3 nucleotide sequence: TGTGCCAGCAGCCGTCCCGGGGGGAACTATGGCTACACCTTC.

CDR3 sequence: CASSLGSSGRARNEQFF. The CDR3 DNA reads as TGCGCCAGCAGCTTGGGATCTAGCGGGAGGGCTCGGAATGAGCAGTTCTTC. V and J are TRBV5-1 and TRBJ2-1, with 12 nucleotides matching TRBD2. This CDR3 spans 17 amino acids. J lost 7 bases, V lost 0 bases, and 8 bases had no gene match. CDR1 SGHRS and CDR2 YFSETQ come from the germline V gene. The whole variable domain, remainder taken from reference TRBV5-1 and TRBJ2-1, is KAGVTQTPRYLIKTRGQQVTLSCSPISGHRSVSWYQQTPGQGLQFLFEYFSETQRNKGNFPGRFSGRQFSNSRSEMNVSTLELGDSALYLCASSLGSSGRARNEQFFGPGTRLTVL.

The rearrangement links TRBV15 to TRBJ1-4; the D gene is possibly TRBD1 (5 bases). The CDR3 covers 14 residues. Germline V lookup: CDR1 LNHNV, CDR2 YYDKDF (reference sequence). V was clipped by 6 bases and J by 3 bases, with 11 bases between them. The CDR3 nucleotides are TGTGCCACCAGAGGGGTTGGAGCTAATGAAAAACTGTTTTTT. Translating it yields CATRGVGANEKLFF.

The chain couples TRBV4-2 to TRBJ2-2; 8 bases are a match to TRBD2. CDR3 size: 17 residues. Germline CDR1 reads LGHNA; CDR2 reads YNFKEQ. V dropped 3 bases and J dropped 4; count of bases not matched to a gene: 10. CDR3 in amino acids: CASSQGTGTRVTGELFF. Written as DNA, the CDR3 is TGTGCCAGCAGCCAGGGCACCGGGACTAGGGTCACCGGGGAGCTGTTTTTT.

V and J are TRBV19 and TRBJ1-4; no firm D call. The V end was cut by 6 bases, the J end by 8 bases, with 22 bases between. Germline V gives CDR1 LNHDA, CDR2 SQIVND (reference sequence). This CDR3 spans 16 amino acids. The CDR3 DNA reads as TGTGCCAGTAGAGCCCCCTCTTGGGTACGCGGAGAAAAACTGTTTTTT. Translation gives CASRAPSWVRGEKLFF.

This clone was counted a few times. The chain joins TRBV5-5 to TRBJ2-1; possible D gene TRBD2, 6 bases. CDR3 length: 16 residues. The V end lost 4 bases, the J end lost 4 bases, and 18 bases lay between the germline ends. Per the germline V gene, CDR1 is SGHKS and CDR2 is YYEKEE (reference sequence). CDR3 DNA sequence: TGTGCCAGCAGCCCGGGGACTCAGGTTCCATACAATGAGCAGTTCTTC. Its translation is CASSPGTQVPYNEQFF.

The rearrangement uses TRBV5-1 and TRBJ1-2, with TRBD1 identical over 7 bases. The CDR3 has 14 amino acids. Per germline, CDR1 SGHRS and CDR2 YFSETQ. The V segment lost 4 bases and the J segment 5 bases; nucleotides outside the gene matches: 8. CDR3 protein: CASSTTGSTYGYTF. In DNA, the CDR3 is TGCGCCAGCAGCACGACAGGGAGTACATATGGCTACACCTTC.

The chain carries TRBV5-1 and TRBJ1-2; D remains ambiguous. Trimming pared 0 bases from V and 2 bases from J, leaving 11 bases between. Germline V gene lookup returns CDR1 SGHRS and CDR2 YFSETQ. The CDR3 is 15 residues long. The CDR3 spells CASSLVTSSNYGYTF. The CDR3 nucleotides are TGCGCCAGCAGCTTGGTGACAAGCTCCAACTATGGCTACACCTTC.

The rearrangement joins TRBV12-3 or TRBV12-4 to TRBJ1-2; unclear D gene. The CDR3 is 13 amino acids. With 5 bases removed from V and 7 bases from J, the gap between germline ends came to 14 bases. The CDR3 spells CASSADSLGGYTF. Here the CDR3 DNA reads TGTGCCAGCAGTGCCGACTCATTAGGTGGCTACACCTTC.

This clone appeared a single time. This chain links TRBV6-5 with TRBJ1-4; D not certain. This CDR3 region has 15 residues. Trimming removed 2 bases at V and 7 bases at J, with 14 bases between. Germline assignment: CDR1 MNHEY and CDR2 SVGAGI. CDR3 bases: TGTGCCAGCAGTTACGCCGAGGGAGTTGGTGAAAAACTGTTTTTT. Encoded protein: CASSYAEGVGEKLFF.